This record looks at one TCR beta chain sequence and its context. This record belongs to a study of CD8 T cells in Susac syndrome. V lost 0 bases and J lost 5; bases outside the gene matches: 8. The CDR3 length is 17 residues. Germline lookup yields CDR1 LGHNA and CDR2 YSLEER. Purification of the CD8+ and CD4+ T cells relied on negative isolation, and TEMRA cells underwent FACS enrichment. Random hexamers were used to reverse transcribe the RNA input (about 0.5 to 1 ug). One entry per CDR3 protein, called by TCRdb with MiXCR from the immunoSEQ multiplex PCR reads. Of about 300,000 distinct CDR3 sequences detected, around 91% appear once; the ten largest clones hold more than 0.15%.

The rearrangement uses TRBV4-3 and TRBJ1-4; 8 bases agree with TRBD1. The sample comprised CD8+ T cells from PBMCs. The source of this sequence is a human donor with multiple sclerosis. The CDR3 loop is CASSQELWAGGNEKLFF. The CDR3 DNA is TGCGCCAGCAGCCAAGAATTATGGGCAGGGGGCAATGAAAAACTGTTTTTT.